This passage covers 30 T cell receptor beta chains from one sample sequenced in a study of OX40 agonist ivuxolimab in advanced cancers. TCRdb keeps only in-frame clones here, not all; method: immunoSEQ multiplex PCR. The profile covers about 89,000 clones, with nearly 90% appearing a single time and 0.25% to 0.3% taken by the ten largest. The specimen comprised CD4+ or CD8+ T cells sorted from blood, sampled in a trial of the OX40 agonist ivuxolimab. These TCRs come from an adult with an advanced solid tumor such as melanoma, head and neck, liver or kidney cancer.

CDR3 sequence reads: CASSSVARDSRPSTNEKLFF. As DNA, the CDR3 is TGTGCCAGTAGTTCAGTAGCCCGGGACAGCCGACCTTCAACTAATGAAAAACTGTTTTTT. The V gene is TRBV19, the J gene TRBJ1-4; 7 bases line up with TRBD1. The CDR3 has 20 residues. Germline CDR1 LNHDA, CDR2 SQIVND (reference sequence). J gave up 0 bases and V 5 bases, and 18 bases lay outside the gene matches.

The CDR3 DNA sequence: TGTGCCAGCAGCCTGGACAGGGTGGGGGAGCAGTACTTC. Its translation is CASSLDRVGEQYF. The chain has TRBV7-2 and TRBJ2-7; the match to TRBD1 covers 8 bases. Per germline, CDR1 SGHTA and CDR2 FQGNSA. The CDR3 runs 13 residues. The ends lost 5 bases at V and 7 bases at J; junction bases unmatched: 7.

Only a few counts were recorded for this clone. The V call is TRBV6-1, the J call TRBJ1-5, with TRBD1 matching 8 bases. The CDR3 length is 13 residues. Unmatched junction bases numbered 6, after V lost 10 bases and J lost 4 bases. Germline V gives CDR1 MNHNS, CDR2 SASEGT. Here the CDR3 DNA reads TGTGCCATCCGGACAGGGATTAATCAGCCCCAGCATTTT. This translates into CAIRTGINQPQHF.

This chain links TRBV5-5 with TRBJ1-2, with unresolved D. V lost 4 bases and J 7 bases, leaving 11 bases between the germline ends. Looked up from germline, CDR1 is SGHKS and CDR2 is YYEKEE (reference sequence). The CDR3 loop spans 12 amino acids. CDR3 nucleotide sequence: TGTGCCAGCAGCCCGGGCACTCCTGGCTACACCTTC. Protein sequence: CASSPGTPGYTF.

The rearrangement links TRBV4-3 to TRBJ2-2; a weak D match, TRBD2 (6 bases). CDR1 and CDR2 (germline): LGHNA, YSLEER. The V end was cut by 4 bases, the J end by 1 base, with 10 bases between. The CDR3 has 15 amino acids. CDR3 sequence (DNA): TGCGCCAGCAGCCCCGAGCGGGTGAACACCGGGGAGCTGTTTTTT. Protein sequence: CASSPERVNTGELFF.

The chain joins TRBV7-2 to TRBJ2-7; D remains unclear. V lost 5 bases and J lost 7, with 21 bases in between. The CDR3 is 15 amino acids. Per the germline V gene, CDR1 is SGHTA and CDR2 is FQGNSA. Written as DNA, the CDR3 is TGTGCCAGCAGCCCCCCTGCTAGAGTGTATGTGGAGCAGTACTTC. Protein product: CASSPPARVYVEQYF.

The V call is TRBV30, the J call TRBJ2-7; D gene ambiguous. The V gene's germline CDR1 is GTSNPN and CDR2 SVGIG (reference sequence). With 0 bases removed from V and 6 bases from J, the gap between germline ends came to 9 bases. This CDR3 is built from 12 residues. CDR3 protein: CAWSVGSLEQYF. The CDR3 DNA follows: TGTGCCTGGAGTGTTGGCAGTCTCGAGCAGTACTTC.

This clone was detected a few times. J is TRBJ1-3 and V is TRBV7-2; unclear D gene. Germline V CDR1 and CDR2: SGHTA, FQGNSA. The CDR3 runs 13 residues. The V end was cut by 1 base, the J end by 3 bases, with 4 bases between. CDR3 nucleotide sequence: TGTGCCAGCAGCTTAGACAGTGGAAACACCATATATTTT. Translation gives CASSLDSGNTIYF.

The V call is TRBV1, the J call TRBJ2-7; the table gives TRBD2 as D, unverified against the DNA. TRBV1 counts as a pseudogene. The CDR3 spans 16 residues. CDR3: CTSSQQGPSGDYEQYF. The CDR3 DNA follows: TGCACCAGCAGCCAGCAGGGGCCTAGCGGGGACTACGAGCAGTACTTC.

This chain uses TRBV6-1 with TRBJ2-7; D gene uncertain. This CDR3 region has 14 residues. V gave up 3 bases and J gave up 6 bases, with 15 bases separating them. Germline V gene sequence: CDR1 MNHNS, CDR2 SASEGT. The CDR3 sequence: CASSDRSLTLEQYF. The CDR3 DNA sequence: TGTGCCAGCAGTGACAGGAGCCTTACCCTCGAGCAGTACTTC.

The genes are TRBV18 and TRBJ1-1, with 8 bases that match TRBD1. The CDR3 runs to 14 residues. V lost 2 bases to trimming and J lost 4 bases; unmatched junction nucleotides: 3. Germline values: CDR1 KGHSH, CDR2 LQKENI. The DNA of the CDR3 is TGTGCCAGCTCACCAGGGCAGGGGGCCACTGAAGCTTTCTTT. Its protein is CASSPGQGATEAFF.

The chain uses TRBV9 and TRBJ2-2, with D possibly matching TRBD1 (6 bases). CDR1 is SGDLS and CDR2 is YYNGEE in the germline V gene. V was pared by 0 bases and J by 4 bases, with 19 bases between. The CDR3 has 18 residues. For the CDR3, the DNA is TGTGCCAGCAGCGTAGCCCCAGGGGCTAGACGGGGCACCGGGGAGCTGTTTTTT. Amino acid sequence: CASSVAPGARRGTGELFF.

The table lists this clone with a count of one. The V call is TRBV7-8, the J call TRBJ1-6; D is unresolved. From germline, CDR1 is SGHVS and CDR2 FQNEAQ. CDR3 size: 15 residues. With 0 bases removed from V and 3 bases from J, the gap between germline ends came to 6 bases. The chain's CDR3 is CASSLAGSYNSPLHF. The DNA for the CDR3 is TGTGCCAGCAGCTTAGCCGGCAGCTATAATTCACCCCTCCACTTT.

The rearrangement joins TRBV30 to TRBJ1-2, with TRBD1 matching over 7 bases. Per germline, CDR1 GTSNPN and CDR2 SVGIG (reference sequence). The length of the CDR3 is 14 residues. V lost 0 bases, J lost 4 bases, and 5 bases stayed unmatched. The DNA for the CDR3 is TGTGCCTGGAGTGTCGGGACAGCCAGCTATGGCTACACCTTC. Translating it yields CAWSVGTASYGYTF. The full variable domain, rest sourced from reference TRBV30 and TRBJ1-2, is SQTIHQWPATLVQPVGSPLSLECTVEGTSNPNLYWYRQAAGRGLQLLFYSVGIGQISSEVPQNLSASRPQDRQFILSSKKLLLSDSGFYLCAWSVGTASYGYTFGSGTRLTVV.

The genes are TRBV2 and TRBJ1-5; D unclear. V was pared by 1 base and J by 5 bases, with 12 bases between. This CDR3 region has 15 residues. Germline lookup yields CDR1 SNHLY and CDR2 FYNNEI. The CDR3 coding sequence is TGTGCCAGCAGTGAAGACAGTCAGGACTATCAGCCCCAGCATTTT. Protein product: CASSEDSQDYQPQHF.

The J gene is TRBJ1-2, the V gene TRBV5-5; no firm D call. Germline CDR1 is SGHKS and CDR2 is YYEKEE (reference sequence). This CDR3 region has 16 residues. V was trimmed by 6 bases and J by 2 bases, leaving 20 bases between them. This CDR3 is CASNPSLGHSNYGYTF. DNA for the CDR3: TGTGCCAGCAACCCCTCCCTGGGCCATTCCAACTATGGCTACACCTTC.

The V gene is TRBV5-1, the J gene TRBJ1-6, with D unclear. The CDR3 is 15 residues long. The V and J ends lost 0 bases and 5 bases respectively, with 9 bases between them. CDR1 is SGHRS and CDR2 is YFSETQ in the germline V gene. CDR3 sequence: CASSLAEADNSPLHF. In nucleotides, the CDR3 is TGCGCCAGCAGCTTGGCCGAGGCCGATAATTCACCCCTCCACTTT.

The chain carries TRBV7-9 and TRBJ2-1; TRBD1 matches 9 bases. This CDR3 contains 18 residues. Per germline, CDR1 SEHNR and CDR2 FQNEAQ (reference sequence). V shed 5 bases and J 4 bases; nucleotides not matched to a gene: 15. CDR3 sequence reads: CASSLLSQGAPKYNEQFF. CDR3 coding DNA: TGTGCCAGCAGCCTGCTCTCACAGGGGGCGCCGAAATACAATGAGCAGTTCTTC.

J is TRBJ2-3 and V is TRBV18; TRBD2 agrees at 7 bases. The trim removed 3 bases at V and 1 base at J, leaving 4 bases unmatched. The CDR3 length is 15 residues. Per the germline V gene, CDR1 is KGHSH and CDR2 is LQKENI. Here the CDR3 DNA reads TGTGCCAGCTCACCCCCGGGGGGAGGCACAGATACGCAGTATTTT. The encoded protein is CASSPPGGGTDTQYF. Combining the CDR3 with reference TRBV18 and TRBJ2-3 gives the whole variable domain NAGVMQNPRHLVRRRGQEARLRCSPMKGHSHVYWYRQLPEEGLKFMVYLQKENIIDESGMPKERFSAEFPKEGPSILRIQQVVRGDSAAYFCASSPPGGGTDTQYFGPGTRLTVL.

The chain joins TRBV6-1 to TRBJ1-3, with D uncertain. The CDR3 is 12 residues long. Germline assignment: CDR1 MNHNS and CDR2 SASEGT. V lost 8 bases and J lost 0, with 5 bases in between. CDR3 DNA: TGTGCCAGCCGGTTCTCTGGAAACACCATATATTTT. Its protein is CASRFSGNTIYF.

The gene calls are TRBV29-1 and TRBJ2-7, with D possibly matching TRBD2 (7 bases). V lost 7 bases, J lost 6 bases, and 19 bases lay in between. The CDR3 is 13 residues long. Germline V gene sequence: CDR1 SQVTM, CDR2 ANQGSEA. DNA for the CDR3: TGCAGCGCCAGCGGACAGAGGGGGGGCGAGCAGTACTTC. Encoded protein: CSASGQRGGEQYF.

The chain has TRBV4-1 and TRBJ2-7, with 7 bases aligning to TRBD2. Germline CDR1 MGHRA, CDR2 YSYEKL. V lost 0 bases, J lost 6 bases, and 14 bases stayed unmatched. The CDR3 length is 17 residues. CDR3 sequence reads: CASSQDFALATRPEQYF. The CDR3 bases are TGCGCCAGCAGCCAAGATTTCGCACTAGCGACACGCCCCGAGCAGTACTTC.

V and J are TRBV29-1 and TRBJ1-2; no firm D call. The CDR3 is 12 residues long. Between the trimmed V and J ends, which lost 3 bases and 6 bases, there was a span of 11 bases. Germline V lookup: CDR1 SQVTM, CDR2 ANQGSEA. The CDR3 sequence: CSVEESWDGYTF. Written as DNA, the CDR3 is TGCAGCGTTGAGGAGTCTTGGGATGGCTACACCTTC.

J is TRBJ2-7 and V is TRBV10-3; D is undetermined. The CDR3 loop spans 12 amino acids. V was shortened by 4 bases and J by 2 bases, with 6 bases between the two germline ends. The germline V gene encodes CDR1 ENHRY and CDR2 SYGVKD. CDR3 protein: CAISGAAYEQYF. DNA of the CDR3: TGTGCCATCAGTGGGGCAGCCTACGAGCAGTACTTC.

This clone was counted only a few times. The CDR3 DNA is TGTGCCAGCAGCTTACAGGAGTATAATTCACCCCTCCACTTT. It specifies CASSLQEYNSPLHF. The rearrangement joins TRBV7-9 to TRBJ1-6; D unclear. The CDR3 has 14 amino acids. Per germline, CDR1 SEHNR and CDR2 FQNEAQ (reference sequence). V was trimmed by 2 bases and J by 4 bases, leaving 6 bases between them.

The chain recombines TRBV5-1 with TRBJ2-3, with 9 bases lining up with TRBD1. The germline V gene has CDR1 SGHRS and CDR2 YFSETQ. J lost 5 bases, V lost 3 bases, and 4 bases had no gene match. The CDR3 has 14 amino acids. The CDR3 is CASSSGQGRDTQYF. CDR3 in DNA: TGCGCCAGCAGCTCCGGACAGGGGAGAGATACGCAGTATTTT.

This clone was seen more than once but under ten times. The chain joins TRBV9 to TRBJ1-6; the match to TRBD1 covers 7 bases. The CDR3 totals 14 residues. Germline V gene sequence: CDR1 SGDLS, CDR2 YYNGEE. V lost 4 bases to trimming and J lost 7 bases; unmatched junction nucleotides: 5. CDR3 loop: CASSKTGNNSPLHF. Here the CDR3 DNA reads TGTGCCAGCAGCAAGACAGGGAACAATTCACCCCTCCACTTT.

The chain employs TRBV6-5 and TRBJ1-1; D call uncertain. V gave up 6 bases and J gave up 1 base, with 9 bases separating them. Germline V CDR1 and CDR2: MNHEY, SVGAGI. CDR3 length: 13 residues. The DNA for the CDR3 is TGTGCCAGCAGCCTCGGTTCGAACACTGAAGCTTTCTTT. Translating it yields CASSLGSNTEAFF.

The chain carries TRBV9 and TRBJ2-1; no clear D gene. Looked up from germline, CDR1 is SGDLS and CDR2 is YYNGEE. CDR3 length: 14 amino acids. V lost 0 bases and J 5 bases, leaving 9 bases between the germline ends. The CDR3 region is CASSVAPLDNEQFF. In nucleotides, the CDR3 is TGTGCCAGCAGCGTAGCACCTCTCGACAATGAGCAGTTCTTC.

The rearrangement uses TRBV2 and TRBJ2-2, with 10 nucleotides matching TRBD1. V lost 7 bases to trimming and J lost 2 bases; unmatched junction nucleotides: 4. Germline values: CDR1 SNHLY, CDR2 FYNNEI. This CDR3 region has 15 residues. Here the CDR3 reads CASMGTGVNTGELFF. The CDR3 bases are TGTGCCAGCATGGGGACAGGGGTCAACACCGGGGAGCTGTTTTTT.